Below, 17 T cell receptor beta chains from the same sample are listed, as sequenced in a study of T-cell reconstitution after alpha-beta-depleted transplantation in children. The authors prepared the TCRbeta library with unique molecular identifiers. Via MiXCR, TCRdb re-called the PCR reads, giving one row per CDR3 protein. The sample has a few hundred thousand distinct CDR3 sequences, around 27% seen once; the top ten hold about a third. The source material was PBMCs, sampled before TCRalphabeta/CD19-depleted stem cell transplant. The source of these receptors is a boy in the first two years of life with Wiskott-Aldrich syndrome, due to receive a stem cell transplant.

This clonotype was detected only a few times. The rearrangement joins TRBV12-3 or TRBV12-4 to TRBJ2-7, with unresolved D. V was pared by 5 bases and J by 0 bases, with 11 bases between. The CDR3 length is 14 residues. The CDR3 DNA reads TGTGCCAGCAGTCCGCCTTGGGCCTCCTACGAGCAGTACTTC. Its translation: CASSPPWASYEQYF.

The chain employs TRBV9 and TRBJ2-1; no clear D gene. The CDR3 consists of 13 residues. From germline, CDR1 is SGDLS and CDR2 YYNGEE. V lost 0 bases, J lost 9 bases, and 10 bases lay in between. The CDR3, as DNA: TGTGCCAGCAGCGTAGAGCCCTTTAGTGAGCAGTTCTTC. Its translation: CASSVEPFSEQFF.

V gene TRBV20-1 combines with J gene TRBJ2-1; 12 positions agree with TRBD2. This CDR3 has 18 residues. With 0 bases clipped from V and 9 bases from J, the junction kept 15 bases outside the gene matches. In germline, CDR1 is DFQATT, CDR2 SNEGSKA (reference sequence). CDR3 sequence: CSARDPTSGRSSSREQFF. In nucleotides, the CDR3 is TGCAGTGCTAGAGATCCGACTAGCGGGAGATCATCCTCGCGTGAGCAGTTCTTC.

V is TRBV29-1 and J is TRBJ2-3; TRBD1 might be the D (6 bases). V gave up 4 bases and J gave up 4 bases, with 18 bases separating them. Germline loops: CDR1 SQVTM, CDR2 ANQGSEA. The CDR3 covers 15 residues. The CDR3 DNA follows: TGCAGCGTTGCGCGAGGGGGACCGCGGTCAGATACGCAGTATTTT. This translates into CSVARGGPRSDTQYF.

In its sample, this clonotype was seen a few times. This chain links TRBV10-3 with TRBJ2-2, with 8 bases that match TRBD2. Per the germline V gene, CDR1 is ENHRY and CDR2 is SYGVKD. The CDR3 runs 16 residues. With 4 bases clipped from V and 5 bases from J, the junction kept 9 bases outside the gene matches. The CDR3 bases are TGTGCCATCAGTGGGCCCGGGACTAGAGAAACCGGGGAGCTGTTTTTT. Translated, it gives CAISGPGTRETGELFF.

This clonotype was detected a few times. The V gene is TRBV20-1, the J gene TRBJ2-5; either TRBD1 or TRBD2 may supply D (5 bases each). V was cut by 3 bases and J by 4 bases, with 18 bases left in between. Germline V gene data show CDR1 as DFQATT and CDR2 as SNEGSKA (reference sequence). This CDR3 has 15 residues. The CDR3 is CSARNRDANRETQYF. In DNA form, the CDR3 reads TGCAGTGCTAGGAACCGGGACGCTAACAGAGAGACCCAGTACTTC.

The chain combines TRBV7-6 with TRBJ2-3; tentatively, D is TRBD1 or TRBD2 (5 bases each). The CDR3 spans 16 residues. Germline assignment: CDR1 SGHVS and CDR2 FNYEAQ. Deletions cut 1 base from V and 1 base from J, with 12 bases between. CDR3 residues: CASSLDGDPGTDTQYF. The CDR3 nucleotides read TGTGCCAGCAGCTTAGATGGGGACCCTGGCACAGATACGCAGTATTTT.

The V and J genes are TRBV3-1 and TRBJ2-2; unclear D gene. The CDR3 consists of 14 residues. V lost 0 bases and J 5 bases, leaving 7 bases between the germline ends. Per the germline V gene, CDR1 is LGHDT and CDR2 is YNNKEL (reference sequence). The DNA for the CDR3 is TGTGCCAGCAGCCAAGATGGGTGGACCGGGGAGCTGTTTTTT. It is translated as CASSQDGWTGELFF.

This clonotype has just a few counts. The V call is TRBV3-1, the J call TRBJ2-7; weak D call: TRBD1 (7 bases). Between the trimmed V and J ends, which lost 4 bases and 6 bases, there was a span of 22 bases. The CDR3 length is 16 residues. Germline assignment: CDR1 LGHDT and CDR2 YNNKEL (reference sequence). The CDR3 DNA is TGTGCCAGCAGCCGCGGGGTCGGACAGGTCCCCCTCGAGCAGTACTTC. This gives the protein CASSRGVGQVPLEQYF.

V usage is TRBV6-5 and J usage is TRBJ2-1; TRBD1 is a possible D gene (5 bases). The CDR3 consists of 14 residues. Germline CDR1 and CDR2: MNHEY and SVGAGI. The V end lost 0 bases, the J end lost 7 bases, and 10 bases lay between the germline ends. Here the CDR3 reads CASSYSGASNEQFF. The CDR3 bases are TGTGCCAGCAGTTACTCTGGGGCCTCGAATGAGCAGTTCTTC.

This chain links TRBV14 with TRBJ2-7; D gene uncertain. In germline, CDR1 is SGHDN, CDR2 FVKESK. V was shortened by 5 bases and J by 4 bases, with 12 bases between the two germline ends. This CDR3 is 13 amino acids long. Here the CDR3 reads CASSVTPRYEQYF. The DNA for the CDR3 is TGTGCCAGCAGCGTAACACCTCGGTACGAGCAGTACTTC.

This clonotype has only a few counts. The chain links TRBV5-1 to TRBJ2-2; TRBD2 is a possible D gene (6 bases). This CDR3 spans 15 amino acids. Per the germline V gene, CDR1 is SGHRS and CDR2 is YFSETQ. Trimming left V 3 bases short and J 1 base short, with 10 bases between. The CDR3 spells CASSYSGKNTGELFF. The CDR3 DNA reads TGCGCCAGCAGCTATAGCGGAAAGAACACCGGGGAGCTGTTTTTT.

The chain links TRBV20-1 to TRBJ2-1; 14 bases map to TRBD2. CDR1 and CDR2 (germline): DFQATT, SNEGSKA (reference sequence). The junction had 9 bases not matched to a gene; V was cut back by 4 bases and J by 4 bases. The CDR3 totals 17 residues. This chain's CDR3 is CSATASRLAGGYNEQFF. CDR3 DNA: TGCAGTGCTACCGCATCTCGACTAGCGGGAGGGTACAATGAGCAGTTCTTC.

J is TRBJ1-1 and V is TRBV29-1; tentative D call: TRBD1 (6 bases). The germline CDR1 and CDR2 sequences are SQVTM and ANQGSEA. V was clipped by 4 bases and J by 1 base, with 10 bases between them. CDR3 size: 13 residues. Written as DNA, the CDR3 is TGCAGCGTTGGGAAGGGACAGAACACTGAAGCTTTCTTT. Its protein is CSVGKGQNTEAFF.

This clonotype was picked up many times. V is TRBV20-1 and J is TRBJ2-1; 8 bases are shared with TRBD2. With V trimmed by 2 bases and J by 0 bases, 0 bases remained unmatched. The CDR3 totals 14 residues. CDR1 and CDR2 (germline): DFQATT, SNEGSKA (reference sequence). In DNA form, the CDR3 reads TGCAGTGCTAGAAGCGGGAGCTCCTACAATGAGCAGTTCTTC. Amino acids: CSARSGSSYNEQFF.

The rearrangement uses TRBV20-1 and TRBJ2-1; D is ambiguous. The germline CDR1 and CDR2 sequences are DFQATT and SNEGSKA (reference sequence). V was trimmed by 3 bases and J by 5 bases, leaving 14 bases between them. The CDR3 covers 14 residues. The CDR3 DNA sequence: TGCAGTGCTAGTAAGGTGGCTATAAACAATGAGCAGTTCTTC. It is translated as CSASKVAINNEQFF.

The chain has TRBV7-2 and TRBJ1-5, with D tentatively TRBD1 (6 bases). Germline CDR1 and CDR2: SGHTA and FQGNSA. This CDR3 is built from 15 residues. V lost 8 bases and J lost 6, with 20 bases in between. The DNA of the CDR3 is TGTGCCAGCCAGAACCAGGGGAAAATGGTTCAGCCCCAGCATTTT. Protein product: CASQNQGKMVQPQHF.